This T cell receptor beta chain is from a study of cytomegalovirus exposure and HLA in healthy donors. Trimming took off 0 bases at V and 6 bases at J, with 15 bases between the two ends. This CDR3 is built from 15 residues. From germline, CDR1 is SGDLS and CDR2 YYNGEE. The PCR contained 60 Vbeta and 13 Jbeta primers. Assay used: immunoSEQ multiplex PCR; TCRdb lists only in-frame clones, some missing. Among 170,000 or so clones listed, 80% were seen once. Participants comprised healthy donors of bone marrow. General study findings and limits: For most TCR beta V segments, an earlier analysis put the productive rate at about 90% or about 30% of the time. The later analysis indicated that the majority of CMV-associated TCR beta chains appeared HLA-restricted. The number of N-insertions in an Asian-associated ancestry cluster was reportedly below the roughly 620-donor mean in a later analysis.

As concerns this clone: Its antigen remains unidentified.

The chain uses TRBV9 and TRBJ1-2, with a tentative D call TRBD1 (5 bases). This TCR came from a man younger than 40 in good health and CMV-seropositive. The sample was PBMCs. CDR3 nucleotides: TGTGCCAGCAGCGTAGCTAGGGGAAGGGTCAATGGCTACACCTTC. Its translation is CASSVARGRVNGYTF.